These 22 T cell receptor beta chains share one sample of origin, sequenced in a study of blood T cell repertoires in COVID-19. Assay used: immunoSEQ multiplex PCR; TCRdb lists only in-frame clones, some missing. The table has approximately 210,000 clones, roughly four fifths seen once. Material for sequencing was PBMCs or T cells enriched from blood (not recorded which). The receptors stem from a man aged 35 to 55 who had recovered from COVID-19.

The chain links TRBV4-3 to TRBJ2-1, with D possibly being TRBD2 (5 bases). V lost 1 base and J 10 bases, leaving 17 bases between the germline ends. Germline-derived CDR1 and CDR2 are LGHNA and YSLEER. This CDR3 is 15 amino acids long. CDR3 amino acids: CASSQGGQSPGEQFF. DNA for the CDR3: TGCGCCAGCAGCCAAGGTGGTCAGAGCCCGGGGGAGCAGTTCTTC.

This clone was counted a few times. The V call is TRBV27, the J call TRBJ2-7; D perhaps matches TRBD1 (5 bases). In germline, CDR1 is MNHEY, CDR2 SMNVEV (reference sequence). CDR3 length equals 15 residues. V dropped 6 bases and J dropped 3 bases, with 18 bases sitting between them. The DNA of the CDR3 is TGTGCCAGCAGGCGTAAATCGACAGAGTTCTACGAGCAGTACGTC. Its protein is CASRRKSTEFYEQYV.

The chain combines TRBV9 with TRBJ1-1; 7 nucleotides line up with TRBD1. V was pared by 0 bases and J by 5 bases, with 7 bases of the junction left unmatched. The CDR3 has 15 amino acids. Germline V CDR1 and CDR2: SGDLS, YYNGEE. The CDR3 loop is CASSVGRTGETEAFF. The CDR3 DNA reads as TGTGCCAGCAGCGTAGGTCGAACAGGGGAGACTGAAGCTTTCTTT.

V gene TRBV25-1 combines with J gene TRBJ1-5; TRBD1 matches at 7 bases. The trim removed 4 bases at V and 0 bases at J, leaving 3 bases unmatched. This CDR3 has 15 residues. Per the germline V gene, CDR1 is MGHDK and CDR2 is SYGVNS. DNA for the CDR3: TGTGCCAGCAGTGGGACAGGTTATAGCAATCAGCCCCAGCATTTT. Translated, it gives CASSGTGYSNQPQHF.

The CDR3 DNA reads TGTGCCAGCAGCTTCGGGAACACTGAAGCTTTCTTT. It translates to CASSFGNTEAFF. The gene calls are TRBV2 and TRBJ1-1; no clear D. CDR1 is SNHLY and CDR2 is FYNNEI in the germline V gene. The CDR3 sequence is 12 residues long. V lost 6 bases to trimming and J lost 1 base, with 6 bases between them.

Comment on this clone: The sample holds other DNA sequences that translate to the same CDR3. In nucleotides, the CDR3 is TGTGCCAGCAGCCCCGGGACAGGGTCCTACAATGAGCAGTTCTTC. Amino acid sequence: CASSPGTGSYNEQFF. The V call is TRBV9, the J call TRBJ2-1, with 9 bases matching TRBD1. CDR1 and CDR2 (germline): SGDLS, YYNGEE. The trim removed 4 bases at V and 1 base at J, leaving 3 bases unmatched. This CDR3 region has 15 residues.

This chain uses TRBV7-9 with TRBJ2-4, with 7 bases identical to TRBD1. The CDR3 covers 14 residues. J was trimmed by 6 bases and V by 5 bases; bases with no gene match: 7. Germline CDR1 SEHNR, CDR2 FQNEAQ (reference sequence). The CDR3 sequence: CASSPQGVGNIQYF. The CDR3 DNA is TGTGCCAGCAGCCCCCAGGGGGTCGGAAACATTCAGTACTTC.

This clone came up a few times. This sequence joins TRBV15 and TRBJ2-7, with 8 bases fitting TRBD1. The J segment lost 0 bases and the V segment lost 5 bases, leaving 6 bases of the junction unmatched. CDR1 LNHNV and CDR2 YYDKDF come from the germline V gene (reference sequence). The CDR3 runs to 15 residues. The CDR3 DNA sequence: TGTGCCACCAGCGAGGGACAGGCTCCCTCCTACGAGCAGTACTTC. Translated: CATSEGQAPSYEQYF.

This chain joins TRBV7-3 and TRBJ2-1, with a tentative D call TRBD2 (5 bases). This CDR3 spans 15 amino acids. Between the trimmed V and J ends, which lost 5 bases and 0 bases, there was a span of 11 bases. Germline V lookup: CDR1 SGHTA, CDR2 FQGTGA. For the CDR3, the DNA is TGTGCCAGCAGCCATGGAAGCGGCTCCTACAATGAGCAGTTCTTC. Its protein product is CASSHGSGSYNEQFF.

This chain joins TRBV30 and TRBJ2-1, with 7 nucleotides matching TRBD2. The V gene end was trimmed by 5 bases and the J gene end by 8 bases; junction bases not matched to a gene: 12. Germline CDR1 GTSNPN, CDR2 SVGIG (reference sequence). This CDR3 region has 14 residues. CDR3 nucleotide sequence: TGTGCCTGGGTCCGACTAGCTTCGCGCGATGAGCAGTTCTTC. Protein sequence: CAWVRLASRDEQFF.

Written as DNA, the CDR3 is TGTGCCAGCAACAGGGACAGTAGAAACTATGGCTACACCTTC. It is translated as CASNRDSRNYGYTF. The rearrangement uses TRBV7-9 and TRBJ1-2; 7 bases fit TRBD1. Germline loops: CDR1 SEHNR, CDR2 FQNEAQ (reference sequence). The CDR3 is 14 residues long. V trimming: 7 bases; J trimming: 2 bases; junction bases outside the gene matches: 7.

The J gene is TRBJ2-3, the V gene TRBV7-9, with 7 nucleotides matching TRBD2. V lost 1 base, J lost 7 bases, and 5 bases stayed unmatched. CDR1 SEHNR and CDR2 FQNEAQ come from the germline V gene (reference sequence). The CDR3 runs 14 residues. The CDR3 loop reads CASSLGREGNTQYF. The DNA of the CDR3 is TGTGCCAGCAGCTTAGGCAGGGAGGGAAATACGCAGTATTTT.

The J gene is TRBJ2-5, the V gene TRBV3-1 (or the pseudogene TRBV3-2); D is perhaps TRBD2 (5 bases). CDR1 and CDR2 from the germline V gene are LGHDT and YNNKEL (reference sequence). The CDR3 has 14 residues. The V end lost 0 bases, the J end lost 6 bases, and 11 bases lay between the germline ends. DNA of the CDR3: TGTGCCAGCAGCCAAGATTCGTCGGGGAAGACCCAGTACTTC. Amino acid sequence: CASSQDSSGKTQYF.

This rearrangement joins TRBV27 to TRBJ1-4; 8 bases line up with TRBD1. The CDR3 consists of 13 residues. V was pared by 2 bases and J by 10 bases, with 3 bases of the junction left unmatched. The germline CDR1 and CDR2 sequences are MNHEY and SMNVEV (reference sequence). The CDR3 here is CASSLQGAGKLFF. DNA for the CDR3: TGTGCCAGCAGTTTACAGGGGGCAGGAAAACTGTTTTTT.

The chain uses TRBV5-1 and TRBJ1-1; possibly TRBD1 for D (5 bases). Between the trimmed V and J ends, which lost 6 bases and 0 bases, there was a span of 15 bases. The CDR3 sequence is 15 residues long. The V gene's germline CDR1 is SGHRS and CDR2 YFSETQ. CDR3 sequence reads: CASTQDTQMNTEAFF. In DNA form, the CDR3 reads TGCGCCAGCACCCAGGACACGCAGATGAACACTGAAGCTTTCTTT.

The J gene is TRBJ2-5, the V gene TRBV3-1 (or the pseudogene TRBV3-2), with 7 positions matching TRBD2. CDR1 LGHDT and CDR2 YNNKEL come from the germline V gene (reference sequence). The V and J ends lost 4 bases and 5 bases, in that order; junction bases with no gene match: 13. The CDR3 is 16 residues long. The CDR3: CASSPLTRGFGETQYF. The CDR3 DNA sequence: TGTGCCAGCAGCCCCCTCACGCGGGGGTTCGGGGAGACCCAGTACTTC.

V and J are TRBV14 and TRBJ1-1; D is undetermined. CDR3 length: 16 amino acids. The germline V and J ends were trimmed by 4 bases and 0 bases, with 15 bases remaining between them. The germline gives CDR1 SGHDN, CDR2 FVKESK. CDR3 in amino acids: CASSPDTTGMNTEAFF. CDR3 nucleotides: TGTGCCAGCAGCCCTGACACGACCGGCATGAACACTGAAGCTTTCTTT.

The V call is TRBV30, the J call TRBJ1-5; the D gene is possibly TRBD1 (6 bases). The length of the CDR3 is 14 residues. The V and J ends lost 0 bases and 7 bases respectively, with 13 bases between them. Germline V gene sequence: CDR1 GTSNPN, CDR2 SVGIG (reference sequence). The CDR3 DNA follows: TGTGCCTGGAGTGTACGGGGGGGGGCACAGCCCCAGCATTTT. Its protein is CAWSVRGGAQPQHF.

The CDR3 nucleotides are TGTGCCAGCAGCCCAGGGAGGGCGCAGGGTCGCTCCATCAAAGAGCAGGTCACTGAAGCTTTCTTT. Amino acid sequence: CASSPGRAQGRSIKEQVTEAFF. The rearrangement links TRBV7-3 to TRBJ1-1, with a tentative D call TRBD1 (5 bases). The CDR3 contains 22 residues. The V gene lost 5 bases and the J gene lost 4 bases, with 38 bases spanning the gap. From germline, CDR1 is SGHTA and CDR2 FQGTGA. Full variable domain (missing parts from reference TRBV7-3 and TRBJ1-1): GAGVSQTPSNKVTEKGKYVELRCDPISGHTALYWYRQSLGQGPEFLIYFQGTGAADDSGLPNDRFFAVRPEGSVSTLKIQRTERGDSAVYLCASSPGRAQGRSIKEQVTEAFFGQGTRLTVV.

This rearrangement joins TRBV18 to TRBJ1-1; D is possibly TRBD1 (6 bases). The CDR3 consists of 14 residues. Trimming stripped 0 bases from V and 12 bases from J, with 17 bases between. Per the germline V gene, CDR1 is KGHSH and CDR2 is LQKENI. CDR3: CASSPPPPGASPFF. The DNA of the CDR3 is TGTGCCAGCTCACCACCCCCCCCAGGGGCTTCGCCTTTCTTT.

This clone appeared once. The V gene is TRBV5-1, the J gene TRBJ2-3; tentatively, D is TRBD2 (5 bases). The germline V gene encodes CDR1 SGHRS and CDR2 YFSETQ. The CDR3 has 13 amino acids. Deletions cut 5 bases from V and 4 bases from J, with 11 bases between. The CDR3: CASREVGADTQYF. In DNA, the CDR3 is TGCGCCAGCAGGGAGGTTGGGGCAGATACGCAGTATTTT.

The chain has TRBV18 and TRBJ1-6, with D maybe TRBD1 (5 bases). The CDR3 is 15 amino acids. From germline, CDR1 is KGHSH and CDR2 LQKENI. With 0 bases removed from V and 9 bases from J, the gap between germline ends came to 12 bases. CDR3 sequence reads: CASSPPAGSSSPLHF. CDR3 nucleotides: TGTGCCAGCTCACCACCGGCAGGGTCTAGTTCACCCCTCCACTTT.